The 24 T cell receptor beta chains given below trace back to one sample, sequenced in a study of human CD8 memory T cell subsets. TPEX cells were early memory CD8+ T cells (CCR7+ PD-1+ TIGIT+) that had exhausted-like traits. UMI-labeled 5' RACE was used, and it produced the TCR beta libraries. TCRdb re-called the 5' RACE reads and catalogs CDR3 proteins one per entry, DNA excluded. This listing includes almost 7,500 distinct CDR3 sequences. Sequenced: CD8+ T cells from PBMCs. Receptors were obtained from a human donor in good health.

The chain carries TRBV10-2 and TRBJ1-1. The CDR3 spans 11 residues. Germline-derived CDR1 and CDR2 are WSHSY and SAAADI. This CDR3 reads CASSEGREAFF.

The chain carries TRBV5-4 and TRBJ1-6; there is no DNA to check the TCRdb D call of TRBD1. Germline V gene sequence: CDR1 SGHNT, CDR2 YYREEE (reference sequence). The CDR3 runs 15 residues. CDR3 sequence: CASSLPGTGFSPLHF. The variable domain in full, completed from reference TRBV5-4 and TRBJ1-6, reads ETGVTQSPTHLIKTRGQQVTLRCSSQSGHNTVSWYQQALGQGPQFIFQYYREEENGRGNFPPRFSGLQFPNYSSELNVNALELDDSALYLCASSLPGTGFSPLHFGNGTRLTVT.

V usage is TRBV20-1 and J usage is TRBJ2-3; with no DNA, the TCRdb D assignment of TRBD1 cannot be verified. This CDR3 is built from 17 residues. Germline V gene lookup returns CDR1 DFQATT and CDR2 SNEGSKA (reference sequence). The CDR3 spells CSASTPTGGGSGDTQYF.

The rearrangement joins TRBV20-1 to TRBJ2-5. Germline CDR1 and CDR2: DFQATT and SNEGSKA (reference sequence). This CDR3 is built from 13 residues. This chain's CDR3 is CSARARTAETQYF.

The chain is built from TRBV13 and TRBJ2-7; lacking DNA, the TRBD2 call made by TCRdb goes unchecked. There are 14 residues in the CDR3. CDR1 and CDR2 (germline): PRHDT, FYEKMQ (reference sequence). The CDR3 sequence is CASSLSPQVYEQYF.

The V and J genes are TRBV7-9 and TRBJ2-5; the D call of TRBD1 rests on TCRdb alone, since no DNA is present to check it. CDR1 and CDR2 (germline): SEHNR, FQNEAQ (reference sequence). The CDR3 is made up of 15 amino acids. CDR3 loop: CASSLGTRGQETQYF. The full variable domain, with the rest looked up from reference TRBV7-9 and TRBJ2-5, is DTGVSQNPRHKITKRGQNVTFRCDPISEHNRLYWYRQTLGQGPEFLTYFQNEAQLEKSRLLSDRFSAERPKGSFSTLEIQRTEQGDSAMYLCASSLGTRGQETQYFGPGTRLLVL.

This CDR3 reads CASSPGRSYEQYF. This rearrangement joins TRBV7-2 to TRBJ2-7. The V gene's germline CDR1 is SGHTA and CDR2 FQGNSA. The CDR3 extends over 13 amino acids.

Judged by frequency, this clonotype is medium-sized. This rearrangement joins TRBV5-1 to TRBJ2-7. Germline lookup yields CDR1 SGHRS and CDR2 YFSETQ. CDR3 length: 13 amino acids. The CDR3 spells CASSSGDFYEQYF.

CDR3 in amino acids: CASWGGGLEQYF. The rearrangement joins TRBV28 to TRBJ2-7; TCRdb's assignment of TRBD1 cannot be checked, as there is no DNA. Germline V gene data show CDR1 as MDHEN and CDR2 as SYDVKM. The CDR3 loop spans 12 amino acids.

The rearrangement uses TRBV7-9 and TRBJ2-3; TCRdb picks TRBD2, but there is no DNA to check that call. The CDR3 spans 16 residues. Germline V CDR1 and CDR2: SEHNR, FQNEAQ (reference sequence). CDR3: CASRRLAGPQPDTQYF.

The chain carries TRBV11-2 and TRBJ1-1. CDR1 and CDR2 (germline): SGHAT, FQNNGV. CDR3 size: 12 residues. Here the CDR3 reads CASSLSRGEAFF. The full variable domain, rest sourced from reference TRBV11-2 and TRBJ1-1, is EAGVAQSPRYKIIEKRQSVAFWCNPISGHATLYWYQQILGQGPKLLIQFQNNGVVDDSQLPKDRFSAERLKGVDSTLKIQPAKLEDSAVYLCASSLSRGEAFFGQGTRLTVV.

CDR3 residues: CASRAGGPNNEQFF. The chain uses TRBV25-1 and TRBJ2-1; TCRdb's assignment of TRBD2 cannot be checked, as there is no DNA. This CDR3 contains 14 residues. Germline V gives CDR1 MGHDK, CDR2 SYGVNS.

The chain is built from TRBV6-2 or TRBV6-3 and TRBJ2-3; TCRdb lists TRBD1, though no DNA is available to test this call. Germline V gives CDR1 MNHEY, CDR2 SVGEGT. The CDR3 consists of 15 residues. CDR3 region: CASSYVPPSRDTQYF.

The chain combines TRBV28 with TRBJ2-7; TCRdb lists TRBD1, though no DNA is available to test this call. This CDR3 is 11 amino acids long. Germline lookup yields CDR1 MDHEN and CDR2 SYDVKM. The CDR3 here is CASSRGSEQYF.

The gene calls are TRBV10-2 and TRBJ1-1; absent DNA, TCRdb's TRBD1 call cannot be checked. This CDR3 spans 12 amino acids. Germline V gene data show CDR1 as WSHSY and CDR2 as SAAADI. The CDR3 here is CASSHTGTEAFF.

This clonotype is deemed medium-sized by its frequency. This rearrangement joins TRBV4-1 to TRBJ1-6; the D call from TCRdb, TRBD1, cannot be confirmed without DNA. The germline gives CDR1 MGHRA, CDR2 YSYEKL. The CDR3 length is 15 residues. The CDR3 loop is CASSQQGVGNSPLHF.

The rearrangement links TRBV5-1 to TRBJ2-1; the TCRdb call, TRBD2, lacks DNA for checking. This CDR3 is built from 14 residues. The V gene's germline CDR1 is SGHRS and CDR2 YFSETQ. This CDR3 reads CASSWDYDGNEQFF. The complete variable domain, with remaining parts taken from reference TRBV5-1 and TRBJ2-1, reads KAGVTQTPRYLIKTRGQQVTLSCSPISGHRSVSWYQQTPGQGLQFLFEYFSETQRNKGNFPGRFSGRQFSNSRSEMNVSTLELGDSALYLCASSWDYDGNEQFFGPGTRLTVL.

The chain carries TRBV7-9 and TRBJ2-1; the TRBD2 assignment by TCRdb is unverifiable without DNA. Germline CDR1 SEHNR, CDR2 FQNEAQ (reference sequence). This CDR3 is 15 amino acids long. The CDR3 spells CASYEGSGRNNEQFF.

This chain connects TRBV15 to TRBJ2-5. Per the germline V gene, CDR1 is LNHNV and CDR2 is YYDKDF (reference sequence). This CDR3 has 13 amino acids. The CDR3 sequence is CATRAVQQETQYF.

The J gene is TRBJ2-7, the V gene TRBV7-2. The CDR3 sequence is 13 residues long. Germline lookup yields CDR1 SGHTA and CDR2 FQGNSA. The CDR3 is CASSLSIGVEQYF. The full variable domain, rest sourced from reference TRBV7-2 and TRBJ2-7, is GAGVSQSPSNKVTEKGKDVELRCDPISGHTALYWYRQSLGQGLEFLIYFQGNSAPDKSGLPSDRFSAERTGGSVSTLTIQRTQQEDSAVYLCASSLSIGVEQYFGPGTRLTVT.

The chain carries TRBV29-1 and TRBJ1-1; TCRdb's D gene call, TRBD1, goes unchecked for lack of DNA. This CDR3 spans 16 amino acids. From germline, CDR1 is SQVTM and CDR2 ANQGSEA. The CDR3 protein is CSVEKRGTGSPVEAFF. The variable domain in full, with the rest retrieved from reference TRBV29-1 and TRBJ1-1, is SAVISQKPSRDICQRGTSLTIQCQVDSQVTMMFWYRQQPGQSLTLIATANQGSEATYESGFVIDKFPISRPNLTFSTLTVSNMSPEDSSIYLCSVEKRGTGSPVEAFFGQGTRLTVV.

The V gene is TRBV5-4, the J gene TRBJ2-7; TCRdb calls TRBD1, which cannot be checked without DNA. CDR3 size: 13 residues. The germline CDR1 and CDR2 sequences are SGHNT and YYREEE (reference sequence). The CDR3 here is CASSRGGNYEQYF. The full variable domain, with the rest looked up from reference TRBV5-4 and TRBJ2-7, is ETGVTQSPTHLIKTRGQQVTLRCSSQSGHNTVSWYQQALGQGPQFIFQYYREEENGRGNFPPRFSGLQFPNYSSELNVNALELDDSALYLCASSRGGNYEQYFGPGTRLTVT.

The chain couples TRBV9 to TRBJ2-7. The CDR3 spans 13 residues. The V gene's germline CDR1 is SGDLS and CDR2 YYNGEE. The CDR3 reads CASSATPYYEQYF.

Frequency places this clonotype as medium-sized. The chain has TRBV28 and TRBJ2-3; TCRdb returns TRBD1, unconfirmable since there is no DNA. Germline CDR1 reads MDHEN; CDR2 reads SYDVKM. CDR3 length: 16 amino acids. CDR3 sequence reads: CASNGRTGALPDTQYF.